The 26 T cell receptor beta chains in this list originate from one sample, sequenced in a study of tissue T cells after allogeneic stem cell transplantation (dated by TCRdb to between 2021 and 2022). Library preparation employed the immunoSEQ multiplex PCR assay. Held by TCRdb, this immuneACCESS table contains in-frame sequences only and omits some clones. Under half of the omission traces to an unresolved V gene where checked; the cause of the rest is unknown. The sample table lists about 22,000 clones, roughly two thirds of them with a count of one. About 0.41% of the sample is taken by the ten largest. What was sequenced was blood. The receptor set was obtained from a female BALB/c mouse in good health. The haplotype of this strain at the MHC is H2-d.

Notes on this clone: Mouse names are used for the genes. The CDR3 extends 1 residue past the end of the read, so its final part is completed from the germline J gene. V is TRBV13-1 and J is TRBJ1-1; tentative D call: TRBD1 (6 bases). The V end lost 0 bases, the J end lost 2 bases, and 11 bases lay between the germline ends. Germline V gene lookup returns CDR1 NSHNY and CDR2 SYGAGN. The CDR3 sequence is 15 residues long. The CDR3 loop is CASSDARGGNTEVFF. Incomplete CDR3 DNA: TGTGCCAGCAGTGATGCAAGGGGGGGCAACACAGAAGTCTTC.

On this clone: The listed genes are named as in mouse. The sequence runs out 1 residue before the end of the CDR3; the remainder is reconstructed from the germline J gene. This chain connects TRBV13-2 to TRBJ2-5; 7 nucleotides align to TRBD1. The germline V gene has CDR1 NNHNN and CDR2 SYGAGS (reference sequence). This CDR3 spans 11 amino acids. The V gene end was trimmed by 7 bases and the J gene end by 6 bases; junction bases not matched to a gene: 2. The CDR3 DNA, read in part, is TGTGCCAGCAGGGACAGTGACACCCAGTAC. This gives the protein CASRDSDTQY. The entire CDR3 sequence reads CASRDSDTQYF.

Concerning this clone itself: The gene symbols are mouse symbols. From the germline J gene comes the end of the CDR3, since the read stops 1 residue before it. The chain joins TRBV13-2 to TRBJ1-2; D call uncertain. Looked up from germline, CDR1 is NNHNN and CDR2 is SYGAGS (reference sequence). V was shortened by 1 base and J by 2 bases, with 6 bases between the two germline ends. The CDR3 is 13 amino acids. The part of the CDR3 DNA that was read is TGTGCCAGCGGTGATAACAGCAACTCCGACTACACC. It translates to CASGDNSNSDYT. The CDR3 reads in full as CASGDNSNSDYTF.

A word on this clone: These gene names are mouse names. The read terminates 1 residue before the CDR3 end, so the remaining end is supplied by the germline J gene. The chain couples TRBV13-2 to TRBJ2-3, with 8 positions matching TRBD2. V was pared by 5 bases and J by 0 bases, with 5 bases of the junction left unmatched. The CDR3 length is 15 residues. Germline values: CDR1 NNHNN, CDR2 SYGAGS (reference sequence). CDR3: CASGLLGASAETLYF. The CDR3 DNA, read in part, is TGTGCCAGCGGCTTACTGGGGGCTAGTGCAGAAACGCTGTAT.

Details on this clone: The genes are named according to mouse. With the read ending 1 residue before the CDR3 end, the germline J gene is used to fill in that end. This chain links TRBV1 with TRBJ1-6; no clear D gene. TRBJ1-6 is noted as an ORF with a role that remains uncertain. Looked up from germline, CDR1 is NSQYPW and CDR2 is LRSPGD (reference sequence). The V end lost 3 bases, the J end lost 2 bases, and 2 bases lay between the germline ends. The CDR3 spans 13 residues. CDR3 DNA (partial): TGCACCTGCAGTGCCCCCTATAATTCGCCCCTCTAC. It yields the protein CTCSAPYNSPLY. The whole CDR3 protein reads CTCSAPYNSPLYF.

Concerning this clone: Gene names denote mouse genes. The observed sequence ends 1 residue before the CDR3 terminus, with the missing tail filled in from the germline J gene. V and J are TRBV19 and TRBJ2-5; 12 bases are shared with TRBD2. This CDR3 contains 14 residues. J gave up 4 bases and V 5 bases, and 2 bases lay outside the gene matches. In germline, CDR1 is FNHDT, CDR2 SITEND (reference sequence). CDR3 DNA, as far as it was read: TGTGCCAGCAGACGGGACTGGGGGGAAGACACCCAGTAC. Encoded protein: CASRRDWGEDTQY. The full CDR3 reads CASRRDWGEDTQYF.

This clone turned up a few times. All gene names here are mouse names. The sequence runs out 1 residue before the end of the CDR3; the remainder is reconstructed from the germline J gene. The chain recombines TRBV20 with TRBJ2-3, with D tentatively TRBD2 (6 bases). The V and J ends lost 1 base and 0 bases respectively, with 8 bases between them. The V gene's germline CDR1 is GFQATS and CDR2 STVNSAI. CDR3 length equals 14 residues. CDR3: CGARVGGSAETLYF. CDR3 DNA (partial): TGTGGTGCTAGGGTTGGGGGTAGTGCAGAAACGCTGTAT.

For this clone: Genes and germline are mouse. The sequence runs out 1 residue before the end of the CDR3; the remainder is reconstructed from the germline J gene. This chain joins TRBV31 and TRBJ2-3; TRBD2 aligns across 7 bases. V lost 0 bases to trimming and J lost 0 bases; unmatched junction nucleotides: 3. CDR1 is GKSSPN, CDR2 SITVG, per germline. This CDR3 has 15 residues. This CDR3 is CAWSLRLGSAETLYF. CDR3 DNA (partial): TGTGCCTGGAGTCTACGACTGGGTAGTGCAGAAACGCTGTAT.

This clone was observed a few times. Genes here carry mouse names. The read gets to within 1 residue of the CDR3 end, and the germline J gene fills in the rest. The chain has TRBV13-3 and TRBJ2-7; the D is unclear. Trimming stripped 0 bases from V and 0 bases from J, with 10 bases between. The germline V gene has CDR1 NNHDY and CDR2 SYVADS. The CDR3 consists of 15 residues. The covered CDR3 bases are TGTGCCAGCAGTGATGCGGGCGACTCCTCCTATGAACAGTAC. The encoded protein is CASSDAGDSSYEQY. The full CDR3 sequence reads CASSDAGDSSYEQYF.

Points on this clone: The genes and germline here are from mouse. The read terminates 1 residue before the CDR3 end, so the remaining end is supplied by the germline J gene. The V and J genes are TRBV5 and TRBJ1-3, with a weak D call TRBD1 (5 bases). CDR1 is LGHNA and CDR2 is YNLKQL in the germline V gene (reference sequence). The CDR3 spans 16 residues. V was shortened by 0 bases and J by 0 bases, with 9 bases between the two germline ends. The part of the CDR3 DNA that was read is TGTGCCAGCAGCCAAGACCCGACAGATTCTGGAAATACGCTCTAT. This encodes CASSQDPTDSGNTLY. The whole CDR3 protein reads CASSQDPTDSGNTLYF.

As to this clone: Germline and genes: mouse. The observed sequence ends 1 residue before the CDR3 terminus, with the missing tail filled in from the germline J gene. This chain connects TRBV2 to TRBJ2-4; 8 bases map to TRBD1. With 4 bases clipped from V and 3 bases from J, the junction kept 3 bases outside the gene matches. The CDR3 extends over 14 amino acids. Germline-derived CDR1 and CDR2 are LGHNA and YSYQKL. The CDR3 sequence: CASSRDRGQNTLYF. CDR3 DNA (partial): TGTGCCAGCAGCCGTGACAGGGGCCAAAACACCTTGTAC.

As for this clone: Gene and germline names: mouse. The read stops 1 residue short of the end of the CDR3; the missing end is completed from the germline J gene. The rearrangement uses TRBV20 and TRBJ1-5; D is possibly TRBD1 (5 bases). Germline CDR1 GFQATS, CDR2 STVNSAI. This CDR3 spans 13 amino acids. Trimming took 5 bases from V and 0 from J, leaving 8 bases between them. This CDR3 reads CGAWTINNQAPLF. The CDR3 DNA, read in part, is TGTGGTGCTTGGACAATTAACAACCAGGCTCCGCTT.

About this clone itself: Gene names and germline refer to mouse. With the read ending 1 residue before the CDR3 end, the germline J gene is used to fill in that end. The rearrangement uses TRBV13-1 and TRBJ2-7, with TRBD2 matching 7 bases. Per the germline V gene, CDR1 is NSHNY and CDR2 is SYGAGN. The CDR3 spans 12 residues. V trimming: 4 bases; J trimming: 3 bases; junction bases outside the gene matches: 1. CDR3 DNA (partial): TGTGCCAGCAGTAGGACTGGCTATGAACAGTAC. Translation gives CASSRTGYEQY. The full CDR3 sequence reads CASSRTGYEQYF.

Regarding this clone: Gene labels here are mouse ones. The CDR3 end is not reached by the read, which stops 1 residue before it; the germline J gene fills it in. The V gene is TRBV19, the J gene TRBJ1-4, with 7 bases that match TRBD1. The junction had 2 bases not matched to a gene; V was cut back by 7 bases and J by 11 bases. The germline CDR1 and CDR2 sequences are FNHDT and SITEND (reference sequence). The CDR3 length is 10 residues. CDR3 residues: CASSRGRLFF. The sequenced part of the CDR3 DNA is TGTGCCAGCTCCAGGGGGAGATTATTT.

This clone was detected only a few times. Gene labels here are mouse ones. The CDR3 extends 1 residue past the end of the read, so its final part is completed from the germline J gene. The gene calls are TRBV2 and TRBJ2-7; 7 positions agree with TRBD2. This CDR3 contains 14 residues. The ends lost 1 base at V and 0 bases at J; junction bases unmatched: 0. In germline, CDR1 is LGHNA, CDR2 YSYQKL. The sequenced part of the CDR3 DNA is TGTGCCAGCAGCCAAGGGGGGGGCTCCTATGAACAGTAC. Its protein product is CASSQGGGSYEQY. The whole CDR3 sequence is CASSQGGGSYEQYF.

There are a few counts of this clone. The genes are named according to mouse. The CDR3 end falls 1 residue outside the read, so it is completed with the germline J gene. The J gene is TRBJ2-7, the V gene TRBV1, with D hard to call. The CDR3 contains 13 residues. Trimming pared 3 bases from V and 0 bases from J, leaving 6 bases between. Germline loops: CDR1 NSQYPW, CDR2 LRSPGD (reference sequence). Incomplete CDR3 DNA: TGCACCTGCAGTGCTCTGGACTCCTATGAACAGTAC. This encodes CTCSALDSYEQY. The complete CDR3 sequence is CTCSALDSYEQYF.

On this clone itself: Gene names are mouse gene names. From the germline J gene comes the end of the CDR3, since the read stops 1 residue before it. The chain carries TRBV4 and TRBJ1-4; D ambiguous. V lost 4 bases, J lost 0 bases, and 6 bases lay in between. CDR3 length: 14 amino acids. Germline CDR1 and CDR2: LGHDT and YNNKQL (reference sequence). Partial CDR3 DNA: TGTGCCAGCAGCTTTACAATTTCCAACGAAAGATTATTT. Translating gives CASSFTISNERLF. The complete CDR3 sequence is CASSFTISNERLFF.

This clone occurred once. Gene names denote mouse genes. CDR3 DNA (partial): TGTGCCAGCAGCCCCCGACTGGGGCTTAGTGCAGAAACGCTGTAT. This encodes CASSPRLGLSAETLY. The full CDR3 is CASSPRLGLSAETLYF. The V gene is TRBV5, the J gene TRBJ2-3; 8 bases agree with TRBD2. The read terminates 1 residue before the CDR3 end, so the remaining end is supplied by the germline J gene. There are 16 residues in the CDR3. Germline CDR1 is LGHNA and CDR2 is YNLKQL (reference sequence). The J segment lost 0 bases and the V segment lost 4 bases, leaving 6 bases of the junction unmatched.

Notes on this clone: Germline and genes: mouse. The read ends 1 residue shy of where the CDR3 ends; the end is completed using the germline J gene. V and J are TRBV5 and TRBJ2-1; 13 nucleotides agree with TRBD2. The CDR3 is made up of 16 amino acids. The trim removed 1 base at V and 6 bases at J, leaving 3 bases unmatched. The germline gives CDR1 LGHNA, CDR2 YNLKQL (reference sequence). The sequenced CDR3 bases are TGTGCCAGCAGCCAAGGGAGGGACTGGGGGGGTGCTGAGCAGTTC. Translating it yields CASSQGRDWGGAEQF. The entire CDR3 protein is CASSQGRDWGGAEQFF.

Points on this clone: Mouse germline and gene names are used. The CDR3 sequence: CASSRQGAYEQYF. The covered CDR3 bases are TGTGCCAGCAGCCGACAGGGGGCATATGAACAGTAC. The V and J genes are TRBV4 and TRBJ2-7, with 10 bases fitting TRBD1. Read data end 1 residue before the CDR3 end; the end is taken from the germline J gene. The CDR3 sequence is 13 residues long. J gave up 4 bases and V 5 bases, and 2 bases lay outside the gene matches. The germline V gene has CDR1 LGHDT and CDR2 YNNKQL (reference sequence).

Turning to this clone: Mouse gene names and germline throughout. The CDR3 end lies 1 residue beyond the end of the read and is filled in from the germline J gene. The gene calls are TRBV13-1 and TRBJ2-7, with 7 nucleotides matching TRBD1. Germline V gene data show CDR1 as NSHNY and CDR2 as SYGAGN. This CDR3 has 14 amino acids. With V trimmed by 3 bases and J by 0 bases, 3 bases remained unmatched. CDR3 sequence: CASSVRDSSYEQYF. CDR3 DNA, as far as it was read: TGTGCCAGCAGTGTCCGGGACAGCTCCTATGAACAGTAC.

As concerns this clone: Each gene name is a mouse one. The read gets to within 1 residue of the CDR3 end, and the germline J gene fills in the rest. The V and J genes are TRBV13-2 and TRBJ1-6; D is unclear. TRBJ1-6 carries the ORF label, with uncertain function. V shed 0 bases and J shed 6 bases, with 1 base lying between them. Germline assignment: CDR1 NNHNN and CDR2 SYGAGS (reference sequence). The CDR3 extends over 12 amino acids. The CDR3 is CASGDANSPLYF. The sequenced CDR3 bases are TGTGCCAGCGGTGATGCTAATTCGCCCCTCTAC.

This clone was detected once. Genes and germline come from the mouse. Coverage ceases 1 residue before the CDR3 finishes, and the germline J gene fills in the end. The J gene is TRBJ2-5, the V gene TRBV29, with D tentatively TRBD1 or TRBD2 (6 bases each). V lost 4 bases and J 2 bases, leaving 7 bases between the germline ends. The germline V gene has CDR1 MSHET and CDR2 SYDVDS. This CDR3 has 13 residues. The sequenced part of the CDR3 DNA is TGTGCTAGCAGTTCGGGGGCCCAAGACACCCAGTAC. Translating it yields CASSSGAQDTQY. The whole CDR3 is CASSSGAQDTQYF.

This clone turned up a few times. Gene names refer to mouse genes. The read is 1 residue too short to cover the CDR3 end, so that end is filled in from the germline J gene. The rearrangement uses TRBV1 and TRBJ2-7; D gene uncertain. V was trimmed by 4 bases and J by 0 bases, leaving 10 bases between them. CDR1 is NSQYPW and CDR2 is LRSPGD in the germline V gene (reference sequence). The CDR3 spans 14 residues. Partial CDR3 DNA: TGCACCTGCAGTGGGGGTCCAGCCTCCTATGAACAGTAC. Translation: CTCSGGPASYEQY. The CDR3, in full, reads CTCSGGPASYEQYF.

Turning to this clone: Mouse names are used for the genes. The sequenced fragment ends 1 residue before the CDR3 boundary, so the rest is inferred from the germline J gene. The chain couples TRBV5 to TRBJ2-5, with TRBD1 as a possible D gene (6 bases). The ends were cut back, 4 bases at V and 3 bases at J, with 11 bases in the middle. This CDR3 is built from 14 residues. Germline V gene sequence: CDR1 LGHNA, CDR2 YNLKQL (reference sequence). The CDR3 sequence: CASSPPGHQDTQYF. The CDR3 bases that were read are TGTGCCAGCAGCCCACCGGGACATCAAGACACCCAGTAC.

Comment on this clone: The gene symbols are mouse symbols. The read terminates 1 residue ahead of where the CDR3 ends, so the germline J gene completes it. The J gene is TRBJ2-1, the V gene TRBV13-2; no clear D. This CDR3 is 14 amino acids long. Germline V gives CDR1 NNHNN, CDR2 SYGAGS (reference sequence). V dropped 1 base and J dropped 1 base, with 6 bases sitting between them. CDR3 bases read: TGTGCCAGCGGTGATAATGACAACTATGCTGAGCAGTTC. Translating it yields CASGDNDNYAEQF. The complete CDR3 sequence is CASGDNDNYAEQFF.